This TCR beta chain is from a study of OX40 agonist ivuxolimab in advanced cancers. Patients had blood sampled at baseline and again on cycle 4 day 1 and cycle 7 day 1. Generated by immunoSEQ multiplex PCR, the TCRdb table keeps only in-frame clones and is missing some. The data show 80,000 or so clones, 80% to 95% seen once. Germline V gene sequence: CDR1 LNHDA, CDR2 SQIVND (reference sequence). The CDR3 is 13 amino acids. V was clipped by 6 bases and J by 6 bases; unmatched bases: 7. V is TRBV19 and J is TRBJ2-7, with TRBD2 identical over 8 bases. The source is an adult with an advanced solid tumor such as melanoma, head and neck, liver or kidney cancer. The source was CD4+ or CD8+ T cells sorted from blood, collected in a trial of the OX40 agonist ivuxolimab. CDR3 sequence (DNA): TGTGCCAGTAGGCCCACCGGGGGGGCCGAGCAGTACTTC. Translation: CASRPTGGAEQYF.